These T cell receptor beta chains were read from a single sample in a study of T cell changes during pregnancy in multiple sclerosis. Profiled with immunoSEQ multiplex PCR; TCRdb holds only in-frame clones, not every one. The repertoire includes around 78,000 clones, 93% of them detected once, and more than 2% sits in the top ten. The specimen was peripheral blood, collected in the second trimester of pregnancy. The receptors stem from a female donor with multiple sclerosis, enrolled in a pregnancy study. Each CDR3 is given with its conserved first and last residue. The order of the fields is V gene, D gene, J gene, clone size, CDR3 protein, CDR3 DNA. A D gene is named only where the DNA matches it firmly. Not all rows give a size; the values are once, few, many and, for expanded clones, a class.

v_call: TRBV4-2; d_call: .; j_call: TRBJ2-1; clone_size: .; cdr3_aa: CASSQPPPNNEQFF; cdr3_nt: TGTGCCAGCAGCCAACCGCCTCCTAACAATGAGCAGTTCTTC
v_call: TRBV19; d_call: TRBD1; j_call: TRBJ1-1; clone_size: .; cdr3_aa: CASTTTRPQGARSTEAFF; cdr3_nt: TGTGCCAGTACTACAACCCGCCCCCAGGGGGCGCGGAGCACTGAAGCTTTCTTT
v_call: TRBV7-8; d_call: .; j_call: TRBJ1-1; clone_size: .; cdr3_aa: CASSLMGQNEAFF; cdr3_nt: TGTGCCAGCAGCTTAATGGGGCAGAATGAAGCTTTCTTT
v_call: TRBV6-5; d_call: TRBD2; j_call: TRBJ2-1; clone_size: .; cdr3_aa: CASRVGLANDEQFF; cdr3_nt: TGTGCCAGCAGAGTGGGACTAGCGAATGATGAGCAGTTCTTC
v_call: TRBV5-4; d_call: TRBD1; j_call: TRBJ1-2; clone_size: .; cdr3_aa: CASSSGQGNGYTF; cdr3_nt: TGTGCCAGCAGCTCGGGACAGGGAAATGGCTACACCTTC
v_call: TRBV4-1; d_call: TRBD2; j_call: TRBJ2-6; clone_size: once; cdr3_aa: CASSPTALAGTGANVLTF; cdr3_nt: TGCGCCAGCAGCCCGACCGCACTAGCGGGAACTGGGGCCAACGTCCTGACTTTC
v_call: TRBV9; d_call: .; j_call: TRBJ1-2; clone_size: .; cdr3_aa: CASSHNRVRDGYTF; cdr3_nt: TGTGCCAGCAGCCACAACAGGGTGCGAGATGGCTACACCTTC
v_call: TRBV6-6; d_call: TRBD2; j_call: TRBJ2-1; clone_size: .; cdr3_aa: CASTGGSYNEQFF; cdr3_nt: TGTGCCAGCACCGGGGGGTCCTACAATGAGCAGTTCTTC
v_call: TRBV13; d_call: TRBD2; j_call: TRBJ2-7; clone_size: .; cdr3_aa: CASSPFTSGGGSSYEQYF; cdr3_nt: TGTGCCAGCAGCCCATTCACTAGCGGGGGGGGTAGTTCCTACGAGCAGTACTTC
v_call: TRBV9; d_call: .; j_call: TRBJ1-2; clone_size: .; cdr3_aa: CASSVDGAPDGYTF; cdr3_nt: TGTGCCAGCAGCGTAGACGGTGCCCCTGATGGCTACACCTTC
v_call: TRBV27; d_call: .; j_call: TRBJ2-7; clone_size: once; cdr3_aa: CASKMSGPYEQYF; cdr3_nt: TGTGCCAGCAAAATGTCGGGTCCCTACGAGCAGTACTTC
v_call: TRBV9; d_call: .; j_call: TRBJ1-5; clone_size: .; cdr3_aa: CASSVGRPHSNQPQHF; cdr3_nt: TGTGCCAGCAGCGTAGGGCGGCCTCATAGCAATCAGCCCCAGCATTTT
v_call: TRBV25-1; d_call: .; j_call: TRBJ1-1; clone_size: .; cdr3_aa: CASGQSVNTEAFF; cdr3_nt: TGTGCCTCCGGTCAATCTGTGAACACTGAAGCTTTCTTT
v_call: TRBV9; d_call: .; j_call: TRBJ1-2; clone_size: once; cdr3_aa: CASSVGSGVDGYTF; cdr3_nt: TGTGCCAGCAGCGTAGGTTCCGGGGTTGATGGCTACACCTTC
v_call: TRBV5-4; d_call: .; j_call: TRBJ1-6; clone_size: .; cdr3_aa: CASSFAGNNSPLHF; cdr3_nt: TGTGCCAGCAGCTTTGCAGGGAATAATTCACCCCTCCACTTT
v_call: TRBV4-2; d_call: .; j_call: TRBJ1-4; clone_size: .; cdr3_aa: CASSQVLVSDEKLFF; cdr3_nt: TGTGCCAGCAGCCAAGTATTAGTTTCTGATGAAAAACTGTTTTTT
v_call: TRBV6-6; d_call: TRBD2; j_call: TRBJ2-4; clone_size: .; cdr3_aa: CASSGGRAKNIQYF; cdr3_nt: TGTGCCAGCAGCGGGGGGAGGGCCAAAAACATTCAGTACTTC
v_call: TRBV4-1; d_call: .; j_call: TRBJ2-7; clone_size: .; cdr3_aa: CASSQERTYEQYF; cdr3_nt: TGCGCCAGCAGCCAAGAGAGAACCTACGAGCAGTACTTC
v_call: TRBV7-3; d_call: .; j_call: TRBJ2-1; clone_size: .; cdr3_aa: CASSFSATYNEQFF; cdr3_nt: TGTGCCAGCAGCTTTAGCGCGACCTACAATGAGCAGTTCTTC
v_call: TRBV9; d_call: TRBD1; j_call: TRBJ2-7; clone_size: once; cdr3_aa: CASSTGGEQYF; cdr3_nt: TGTGCCAGCAGCACAGGGGGGGAGCAGTACTTC
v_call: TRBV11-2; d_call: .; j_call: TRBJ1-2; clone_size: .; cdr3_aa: CASSLVAGLYGYTF; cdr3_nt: TGTGCCAGCAGCTTAGTTGCGGGACTCTATGGCTACACCTTC
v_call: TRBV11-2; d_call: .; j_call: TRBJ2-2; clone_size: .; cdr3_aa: CASTPRGGNTGELFF; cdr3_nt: TGTGCCAGCACCCCGAGGGGGGGGAACACCGGGGAGCTGTTTTTT
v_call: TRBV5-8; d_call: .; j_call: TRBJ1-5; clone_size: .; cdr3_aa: CASSWDTVNQPQHF; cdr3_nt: TGTGCCAGCAGCTGGGACACGGTCAATCAGCCCCAGCATTTT
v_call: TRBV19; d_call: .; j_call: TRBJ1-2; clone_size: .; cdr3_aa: CASTHRETYGYTF; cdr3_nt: TGTGCCAGCACCCACAGGGAAACCTATGGCTACACCTTC